These T cell receptor beta chains were read from a single sample in a study of T cell responses to AZD1222 COVID-19 vaccine. TCRdb's table, derived via immunoSEQ multiplex PCR, lists solely in-frame clones and lacks some. The sample lists approximately 170,000 clones, approximately 90% occurring once. Sequenced here: peripheral blood, sampled on day 0 of AZD1222 vaccination. The receptors originated from an adult in good health. The CDR3 runs from the conserved cysteine through the conserved F or W. The order of the fields is CDR3 length, V gene, clone size, J gene, D gene, CDR3 DNA, CDR3 protein. The D gene is left open where the match is weak. Size is stated for part of the rows, as once, few or many counts, or as a class when the clone is expanded.

15,TRBV5-1,-,TRBJ1-5,-,TGCGCCAGCAGCTTCGATCCCGGGGGGAATCAGCCCCAGCATTTT,CASSFDPGGNQPQHF
13,TRBV11-3,-,TRBJ1-1,-,TGTGCCAGCAGCTCTCGGATGAACACTGAAGCTTTCTTT,CASSSRMNTEAFF
13,TRBV19,-,TRBJ1-2,TRBD1,TGTGCCAGTAGTATGGGACAGGGTTATGGCTACACCTTC,CASSMGQGYGYTF
15,TRBV27,-,TRBJ2-3,-,TGTGCCAGCAGTTTTGGCAGCAGCCTCACAGATACGCAGTATTTT,CASSFGSSLTDTQYF
14,TRBV7-9,-,TRBJ1-6,-,TGTGCCAGCAGCTTAAGGAGAGAAGGATCACCCCTCCACTTT,CASSLRREGSPLHF
15,TRBV6-5,-,TRBJ1-1,TRBD1,TGTGCCAGCAGAAGCCGGGACAGGGTGAACACTGAAGCTTTCTTT,CASRSRDRVNTEAFF
14,TRBV6-2/TRBV6-3,-,TRBJ1-5,TRBD1,TGTGCCAGCAGTTCGACAGGGGTTAGTCAGCCCCAGCATTTT,CASSSTGVSQPQHF
14,TRBV9,-,TRBJ1-6,-,TGTGCCAGCAGCGTTGCAGGGGATAATTCACCCCTCCACTTT,CASSVAGDNSPLHF
13,TRBV7-8,-,TRBJ2-5,-,TGTGCCAGCAACAACGGACTGCAAGAGACCCAGTACTTC,CASNNGLQETQYF
14,TRBV3-1/TRBV3-2,-,TRBJ2-5,-,TGTGCCAGCAGCCAAAGTAGTACCGGAGAGACCCAGTACTTC,CASSQSSTGETQYF
13,TRBV27,-,TRBJ1-1,-,TGTGCCAGCAGTTTTACACTAAACACTGAAGCTTTCTTT,CASSFTLNTEAFF
16,TRBV7-2,-,TRBJ2-7,-,TGTGCCAGCAGCTTATCGGCCCTGGTAGCTTCCTACGAGCAGTACTTC,CASSLSALVASYEQYF
12,TRBV28,-,TRBJ2-3,-,TGTGCCACCTGGGGGTTTGGAGATACGCAGTATTTT,CATWGFGDTQYF
13,TRBV18,few,TRBJ2-7,TRBD2,TGTGCCAGCTCCCTCAGGGAGGGGTACGAGCAGTACTTC,CASSLREGYEQYF
12,TRBV6-4,-,TRBJ1-6,-,TGTGCCAGCAGTGATCTATGGTCACCCCTCCACTTT,CASSDLWSPLHF
14,TRBV19,-,TRBJ1-6,TRBD1,TGTGCCAGTGGACCCGGGACAGGGAAGTCACCCCTCCACTTT,CASGPGTGKSPLHF
13,TRBV5-4,few,TRBJ2-2,TRBD1,TGTGCCAGCAGCTTGACAGGGGGCGTGGAGCTGTTTTTT,CASSLTGGVELFF
14,TRBV18,-,TRBJ2-3,-,TGTGCCAGCTCACCACCAGGACATTCAGATACGCAGTATTTT,CASSPPGHSDTQYF
13,TRBV6-5,-,TRBJ1-5,-,TGTGCCAGCAGGTTTGGAGTCAATCAGCCCCAGCATTTT,CASRFGVNQPQHF
15,TRBV3-1/TRBV3-2,-,TRBJ1-4,TRBD1,TGTGCCAGCAGCCAAGGGTGGGACAGGGAGGAAAAACTGTTTTTT,CASSQGWDREEKLFF
14,TRBV5-1,-,TRBJ2-7,-,TGCGCCAGCAGCCTAGAGGGGGGTCCCTACGAGCAGTACTTC,CASSLEGGPYEQYF
14,TRBV11-2,-,TRBJ2-1,-,TGTGCCAGCAGCTTATTGCTCTCTTCAGGCGGGCAGTTCTTC,CASSLLLSSGGQFF
15,TRBV3-1/TRBV3-2,-,TRBJ1-5,TRBD1,TGTGCCAGCATACCCGACAGGGGTCCCAATCAGCCCCAGCATTTT,CASIPDRGPNQPQHF
15,TRBV30,-,TRBJ1-2,TRBD1,TGTGCCTGGAGCGGTCCCGGGACAGGGGGGTATGGCTACACCTTC,CAWSGPGTGGYGYTF
14,TRBV2,-,TRBJ1-2,-,TGTGCCAGCAGTGAACGTCGCAGGGACTATGGCTACACCTTC,CASSERRRDYGYTF
18,TRBV11-2,-,TRBJ2-1,TRBD2,TGTGCCAGCAGCTTAGGGGCTAGCGGGAGTGGATCCTACAATGAGCAGTTCTTC,CASSLGASGSGSYNEQFF
15,TRBV10-3,-,TRBJ2-7,TRBD2,TGTGCCACCCGATTGGACGGGAGGAGCTCCTACGAGCAGTACTTC,CATRLDGRSSYEQYF
14,TRBV6-5,once,TRBJ1-5,TRBD1,TGTGCCAGCAGTTGGGACAGGGGAAATCAGCCCCAGCATTTT,CASSWDRGNQPQHF